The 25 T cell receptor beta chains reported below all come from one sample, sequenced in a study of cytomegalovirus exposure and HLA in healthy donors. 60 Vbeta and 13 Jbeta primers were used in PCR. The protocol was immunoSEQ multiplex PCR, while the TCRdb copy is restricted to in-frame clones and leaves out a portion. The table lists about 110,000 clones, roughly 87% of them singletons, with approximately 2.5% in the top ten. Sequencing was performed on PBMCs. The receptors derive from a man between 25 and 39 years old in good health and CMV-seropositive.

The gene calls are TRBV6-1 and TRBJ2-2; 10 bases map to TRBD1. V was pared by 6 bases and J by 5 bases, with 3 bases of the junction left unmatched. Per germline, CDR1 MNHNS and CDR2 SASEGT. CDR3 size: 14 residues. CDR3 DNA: TGTGCCAGCAGGGCGGGACAGGGGACCGGGGAGCTGTTTTTT. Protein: CASRAGQGTGELFF.

The CDR3 nucleotides are TGTGCCAGCAGTGAAGTTCGTCTTTTACTCGATAATTCACCCCTCCACTTT. Amino acid sequence: CASSEVRLLLDNSPLHF. This rearrangement joins TRBV6-1 to TRBJ1-6, with D hard to call. The CDR3 spans 17 residues. CDR1 and CDR2 (germline): MNHNS, SASEGT. Deletions cut 1 base from V and 5 bases from J, with 15 bases between.

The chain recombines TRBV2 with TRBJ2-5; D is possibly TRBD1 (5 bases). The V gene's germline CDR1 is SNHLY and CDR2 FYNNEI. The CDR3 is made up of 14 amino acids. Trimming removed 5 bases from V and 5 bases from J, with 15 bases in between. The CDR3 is CASSRGVGVETQYF. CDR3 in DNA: TGTGCCAGCAGTCGAGGAGTAGGGGTGGAGACCCAGTACTTC.

The CDR3 here is CASSLALRAGLSCEAFF. The CDR3 coding sequence is TGTGCCAGCAGCTTAGCGCTGCGAGCAGGGTTAAGTTGTGAGGCTTTCTTT. This sequence joins TRBV7-4 and TRBJ1-1, with D maybe TRBD1 (5 bases). The germline V gene has CDR1 SGHVT and CDR2 SQSDAQ. V was trimmed by 0 bases and J by 11 bases, leaving 25 bases between them. The CDR3 sequence is 17 residues long.

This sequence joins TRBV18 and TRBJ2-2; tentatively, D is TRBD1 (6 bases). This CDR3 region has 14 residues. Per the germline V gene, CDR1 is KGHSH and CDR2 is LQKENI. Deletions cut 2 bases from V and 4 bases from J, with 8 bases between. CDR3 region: CASSPDRFTGELFF. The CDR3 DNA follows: TGTGCCAGCTCACCAGACAGGTTCACCGGGGAGCTGTTTTTT.

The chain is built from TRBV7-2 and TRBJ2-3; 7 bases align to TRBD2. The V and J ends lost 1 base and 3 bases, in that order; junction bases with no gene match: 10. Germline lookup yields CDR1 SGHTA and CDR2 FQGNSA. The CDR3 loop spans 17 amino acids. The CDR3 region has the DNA TGTGCCAGCAGCTTAGGCCGACTAGCAAATAAAACAGATACGCAGTATTTT. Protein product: CASSLGRLANKTDTQYF.

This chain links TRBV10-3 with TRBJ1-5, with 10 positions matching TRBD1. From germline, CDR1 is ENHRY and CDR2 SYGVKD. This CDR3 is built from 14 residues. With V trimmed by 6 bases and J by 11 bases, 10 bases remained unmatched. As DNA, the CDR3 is TGTGCCATCAGCGGACAGGGGGGCACGGGAGCCCAGCATTTT. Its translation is CAISGQGGTGAQHF.

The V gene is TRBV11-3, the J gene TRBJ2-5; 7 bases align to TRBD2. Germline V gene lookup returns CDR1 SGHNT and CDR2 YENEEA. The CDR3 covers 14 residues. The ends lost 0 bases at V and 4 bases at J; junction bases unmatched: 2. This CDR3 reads CASSLDAGVETQYF. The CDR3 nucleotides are TGTGCCAGCAGCTTAGATGCGGGGGTAGAGACCCAGTACTTC.

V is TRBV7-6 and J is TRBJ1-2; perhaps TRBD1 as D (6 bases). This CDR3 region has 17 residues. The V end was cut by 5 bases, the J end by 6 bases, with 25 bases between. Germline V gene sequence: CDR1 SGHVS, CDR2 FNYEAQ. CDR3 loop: CASSPRIGGAQVDGYTF. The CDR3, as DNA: TGTGCCAGCAGCCCTCGAATTGGGGGGGCGCAAGTCGATGGCTACACCTTC.

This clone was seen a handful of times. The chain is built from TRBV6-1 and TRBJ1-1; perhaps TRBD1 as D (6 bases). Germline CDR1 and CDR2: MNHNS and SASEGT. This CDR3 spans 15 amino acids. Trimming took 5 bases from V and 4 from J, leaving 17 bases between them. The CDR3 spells CASSIMPQGATEAFF. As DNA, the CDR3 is TGTGCCAGCAGTATTATGCCACAGGGCGCCACTGAAGCTTTCTTT.

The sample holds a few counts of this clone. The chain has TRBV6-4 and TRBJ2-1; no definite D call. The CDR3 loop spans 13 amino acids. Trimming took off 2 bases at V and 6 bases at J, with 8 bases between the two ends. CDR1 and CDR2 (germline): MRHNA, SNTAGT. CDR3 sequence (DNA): TGTGCCAGCAGTGACGGAGTTACCAATGAGCAGTTCTTC. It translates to CASSDGVTNEQFF.

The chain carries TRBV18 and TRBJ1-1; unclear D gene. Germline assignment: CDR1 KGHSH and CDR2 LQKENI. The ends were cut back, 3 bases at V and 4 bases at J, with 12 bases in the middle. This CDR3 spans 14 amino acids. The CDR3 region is CASSPGEYGTEAFF. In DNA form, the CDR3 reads TGTGCCAGCTCACCCGGGGAGTACGGCACTGAAGCTTTCTTT.

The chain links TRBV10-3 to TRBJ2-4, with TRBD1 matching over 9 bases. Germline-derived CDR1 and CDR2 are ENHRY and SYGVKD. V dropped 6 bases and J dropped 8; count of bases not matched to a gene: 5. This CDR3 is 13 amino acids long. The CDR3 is CAISPTGGDIQYF. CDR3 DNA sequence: TGTGCCATCAGCCCGACAGGGGGGGACATTCAGTACTTC.

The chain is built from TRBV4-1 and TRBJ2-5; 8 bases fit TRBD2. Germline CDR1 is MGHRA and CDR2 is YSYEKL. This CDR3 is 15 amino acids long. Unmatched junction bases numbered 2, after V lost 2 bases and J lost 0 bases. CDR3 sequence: CASSQIAGYQETQYF. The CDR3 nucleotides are TGCGCCAGCAGCCAAATAGCGGGGTACCAAGAGACCCAGTACTTC.

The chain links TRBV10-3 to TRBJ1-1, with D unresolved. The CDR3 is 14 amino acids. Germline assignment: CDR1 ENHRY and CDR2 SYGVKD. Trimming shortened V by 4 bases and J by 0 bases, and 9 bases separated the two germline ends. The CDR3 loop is CAISVSGVNTEAFF. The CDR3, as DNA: TGTGCCATCAGTGTCTCGGGAGTGAACACTGAAGCTTTCTTT.

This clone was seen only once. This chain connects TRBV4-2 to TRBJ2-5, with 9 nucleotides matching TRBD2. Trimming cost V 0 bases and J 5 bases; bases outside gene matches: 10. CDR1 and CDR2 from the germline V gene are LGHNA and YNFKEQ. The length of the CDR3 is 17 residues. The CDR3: CASSQDPGLAGRETQYF. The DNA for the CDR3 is TGTGCCAGCAGCCAAGATCCGGGGCTAGCGGGGCGGGAGACCCAGTACTTC.

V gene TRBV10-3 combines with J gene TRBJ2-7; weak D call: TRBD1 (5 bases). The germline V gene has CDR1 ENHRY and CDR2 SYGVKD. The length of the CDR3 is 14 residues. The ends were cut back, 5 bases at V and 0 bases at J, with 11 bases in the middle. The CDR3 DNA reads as TGTGCCATCAGTACCCGACAGTCCTCCTACGAGCAGTACTTC. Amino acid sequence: CAISTRQSSYEQYF.

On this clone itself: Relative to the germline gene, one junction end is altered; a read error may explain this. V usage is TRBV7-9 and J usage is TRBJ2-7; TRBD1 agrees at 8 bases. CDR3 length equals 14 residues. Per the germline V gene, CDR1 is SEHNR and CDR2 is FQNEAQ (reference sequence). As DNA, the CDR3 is TGTTCCAGCAGCTTTGCAGGGGGCGACTACGAGCAGTACTTC. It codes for CSSSFAGGDYEQYF.

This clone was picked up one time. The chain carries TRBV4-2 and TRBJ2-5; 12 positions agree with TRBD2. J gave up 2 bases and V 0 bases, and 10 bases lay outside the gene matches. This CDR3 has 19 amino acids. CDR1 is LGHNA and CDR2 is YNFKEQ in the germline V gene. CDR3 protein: CASSQDRRTSGAIQETQYF. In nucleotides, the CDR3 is TGTGCCAGCAGCCAAGATCGTAGGACTAGCGGGGCCATACAAGAGACCCAGTACTTC.

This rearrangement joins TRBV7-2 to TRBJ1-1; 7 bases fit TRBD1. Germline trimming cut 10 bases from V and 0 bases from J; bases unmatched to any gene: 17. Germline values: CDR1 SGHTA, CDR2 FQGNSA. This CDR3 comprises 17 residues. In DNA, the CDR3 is TGTGCCACCGCAAAAGACAGGGTAGGACTCCTGAACACTGAAGCTTTCTTT. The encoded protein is CATAKDRVGLLNTEAFF.

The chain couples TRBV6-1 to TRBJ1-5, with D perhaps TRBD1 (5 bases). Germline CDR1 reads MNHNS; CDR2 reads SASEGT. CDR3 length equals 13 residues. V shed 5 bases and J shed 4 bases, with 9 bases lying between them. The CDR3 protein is CASSRGRNQPQHF. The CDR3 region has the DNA TGTGCCAGCAGTCGGGGGAGAAATCAGCCCCAGCATTTT.

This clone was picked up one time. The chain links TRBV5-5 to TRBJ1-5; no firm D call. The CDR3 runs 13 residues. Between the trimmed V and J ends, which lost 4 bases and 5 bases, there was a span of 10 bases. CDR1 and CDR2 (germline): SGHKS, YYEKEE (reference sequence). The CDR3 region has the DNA TGTGCCAGCAGCCCGGGGAGGGATCAGCCCCAGCATTTT. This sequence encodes CASSPGRDQPQHF.

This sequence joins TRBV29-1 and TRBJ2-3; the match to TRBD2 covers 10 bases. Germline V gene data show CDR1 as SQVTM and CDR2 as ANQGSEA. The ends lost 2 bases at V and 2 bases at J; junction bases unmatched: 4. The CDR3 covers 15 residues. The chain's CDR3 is CSVETSGVHTDTQYF. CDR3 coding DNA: TGCAGCGTTGAAACTAGCGGGGTGCACACAGATACGCAGTATTTT.

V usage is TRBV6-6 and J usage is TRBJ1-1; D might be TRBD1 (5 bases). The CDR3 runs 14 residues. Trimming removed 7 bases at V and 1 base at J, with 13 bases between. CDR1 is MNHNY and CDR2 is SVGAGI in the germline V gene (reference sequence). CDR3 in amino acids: CASNSQGGNTEAFF. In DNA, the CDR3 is TGTGCCAGCAACTCGCAGGGTGGGAACACTGAAGCTTTCTTT.

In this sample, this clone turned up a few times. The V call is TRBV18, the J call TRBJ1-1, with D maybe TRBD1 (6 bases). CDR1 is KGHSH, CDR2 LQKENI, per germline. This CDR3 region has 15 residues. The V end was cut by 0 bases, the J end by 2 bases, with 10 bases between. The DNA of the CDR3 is TGTGCCAGCTCACCACCCCCAGGGGTAAACACTGAAGCTTTCTTT. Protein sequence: CASSPPPGVNTEAFF.